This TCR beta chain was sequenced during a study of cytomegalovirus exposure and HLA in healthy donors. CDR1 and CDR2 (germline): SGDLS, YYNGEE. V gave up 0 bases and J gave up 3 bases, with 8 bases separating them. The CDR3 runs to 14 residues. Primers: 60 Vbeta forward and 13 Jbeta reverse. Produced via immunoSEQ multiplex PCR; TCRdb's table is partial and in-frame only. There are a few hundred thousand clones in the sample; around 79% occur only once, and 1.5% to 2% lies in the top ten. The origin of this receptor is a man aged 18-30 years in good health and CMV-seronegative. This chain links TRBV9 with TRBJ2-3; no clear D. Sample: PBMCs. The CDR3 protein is CASSVVSSTDTQYF. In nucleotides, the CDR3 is TGTGCCAGCAGCGTAGTTAGCTCGACAGATACGCAGTATTTT.